The clone carrying this T cell receptor beta chain is a singleton in its sample. Its target is not known. The sample originates from a study of cytomegalovirus exposure and HLA in healthy donors. Whole-study context: Of all 398 donors who were genotyped, roughly 81% belonged to the Caucasian-associated ancestry cluster.

The CDR3 runs to 14 residues. After removal of 8 bases from V and 3 bases from J, the junction contained 8 bases not matched to a gene. From germline, CDR1 is SNHLY and CDR2 FYNNEI. The PCR contained 60 Vbeta and 13 Jbeta primers. The assay was immunoSEQ multiplex PCR, and TCRdb's table has in-frame clones only and misses some. In the table there are 200,000 to 250,000 clones, 70% to 90% of which are singletons. General observations from the study: Later, TCR association rates were found to vary by HLA locus, highest for DRB1 and lowest for HLA-C. The study flagged fewer than 200 TCR beta chains as cytomegalovirus-associated. Presence/absence analyses rested on an assumption that sequencing depth was roughly uniform across donors.

The specimen sequenced was PBMCs. The receptor was derived from a woman aged 55-75 years in good health and CMV-seropositive. The gene calls are TRBV2 and TRBJ2-7; TRBD1 matches 9 bases. CDR3 coding DNA: TGTGCCAGCGGGGGACAGGGCCACTACTACGAGCAGTACTTC. Translating it yields CASGGQGHYYEQYF.